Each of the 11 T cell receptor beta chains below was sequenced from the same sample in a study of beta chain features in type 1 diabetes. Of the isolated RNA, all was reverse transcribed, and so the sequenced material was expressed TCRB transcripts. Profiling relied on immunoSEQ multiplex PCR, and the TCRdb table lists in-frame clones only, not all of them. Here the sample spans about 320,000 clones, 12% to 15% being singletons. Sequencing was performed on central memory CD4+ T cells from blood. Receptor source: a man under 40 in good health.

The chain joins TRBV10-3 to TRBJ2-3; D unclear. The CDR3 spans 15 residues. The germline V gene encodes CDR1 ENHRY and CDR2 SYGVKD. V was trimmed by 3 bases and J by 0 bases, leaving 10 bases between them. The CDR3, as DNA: TGTGCCATCAGTGATAAAGTTTCTAGCACAGATACGCAGTATTTT. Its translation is CAISDKVSSTDTQYF.

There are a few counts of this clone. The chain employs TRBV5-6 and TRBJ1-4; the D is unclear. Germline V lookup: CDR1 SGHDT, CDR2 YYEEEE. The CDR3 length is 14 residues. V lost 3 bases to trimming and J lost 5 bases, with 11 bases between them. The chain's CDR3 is CASSSINLNEKLFF. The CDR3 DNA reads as TGTGCCAGCAGCTCCATTAACTTAAATGAAAAACTGTTTTTT.

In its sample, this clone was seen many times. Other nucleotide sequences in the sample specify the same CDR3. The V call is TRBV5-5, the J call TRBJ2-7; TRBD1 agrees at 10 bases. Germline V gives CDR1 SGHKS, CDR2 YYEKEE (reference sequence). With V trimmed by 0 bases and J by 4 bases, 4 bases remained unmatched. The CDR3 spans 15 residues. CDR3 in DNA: TGTGCCAGCAGCTTGGCCGGGACAGGGGTGTACGAGCAGTACTTC. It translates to CASSLAGTGVYEQYF.

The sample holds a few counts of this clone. CDR3 residues: CASSPDRTPRGNIQYF. CDR3 bases: TGTGCCAGCAGCCCAGACCGAACCCCCCGCGGAAACATTCAGTACTTC. The genes are TRBV7-2 and TRBJ2-4; no definite D call. Germline loops: CDR1 SGHTA, CDR2 FQGNSA. The CDR3 is made up of 16 amino acids. V was pared by 5 bases and J by 6 bases, with 20 bases between.

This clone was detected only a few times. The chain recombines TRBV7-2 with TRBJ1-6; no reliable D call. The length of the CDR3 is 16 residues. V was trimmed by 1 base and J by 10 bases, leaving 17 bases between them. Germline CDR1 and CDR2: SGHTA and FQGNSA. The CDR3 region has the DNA TGTGCCAGCAGCTTAGTCCGAAAACAGTCAACCTCACCCCTCCACTTT. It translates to CASSLVRKQSTSPLHF. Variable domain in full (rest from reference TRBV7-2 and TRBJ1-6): GAGVSQSPSNKVTEKGKDVELRCDPISGHTALYWYRQSLGQGLEFLIYFQGNSAPDKSGLPSDRFSAERTGGSVSTLTIQRTQQEDSAVYLCASSLVRKQSTSPLHFGNGTRLTVT.

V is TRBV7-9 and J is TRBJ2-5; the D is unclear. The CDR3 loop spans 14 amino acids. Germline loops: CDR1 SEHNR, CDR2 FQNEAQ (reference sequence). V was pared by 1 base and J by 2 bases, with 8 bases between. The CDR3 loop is CASSLGLGQETQYF. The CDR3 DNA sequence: TGTGCCAGCAGCTTAGGTCTAGGACAAGAGACCCAGTACTTC.

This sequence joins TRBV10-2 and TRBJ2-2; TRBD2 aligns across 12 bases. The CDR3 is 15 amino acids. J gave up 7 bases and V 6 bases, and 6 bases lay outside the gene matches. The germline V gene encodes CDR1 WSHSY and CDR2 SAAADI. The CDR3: CASSRTSGAVGELFF. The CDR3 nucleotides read TGCGCCAGCAGCCGGACTAGCGGGGCAGTCGGGGAGCTGTTTTTT.

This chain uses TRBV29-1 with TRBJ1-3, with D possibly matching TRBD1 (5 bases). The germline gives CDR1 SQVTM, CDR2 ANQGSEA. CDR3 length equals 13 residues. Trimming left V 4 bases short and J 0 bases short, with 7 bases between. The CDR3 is CSVGTNSGNTIYF. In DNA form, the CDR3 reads TGCAGCGTTGGGACAAACTCTGGAAACACCATATATTTT.

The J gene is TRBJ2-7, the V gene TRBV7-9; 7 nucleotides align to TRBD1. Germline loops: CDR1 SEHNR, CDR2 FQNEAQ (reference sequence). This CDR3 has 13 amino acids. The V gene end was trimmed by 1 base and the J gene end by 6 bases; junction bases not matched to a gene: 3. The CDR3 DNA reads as TGTGCCAGCAGCTTAGGGACAGGTGGCGAGCAGTACGTC. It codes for CASSLGTGGEQYV.

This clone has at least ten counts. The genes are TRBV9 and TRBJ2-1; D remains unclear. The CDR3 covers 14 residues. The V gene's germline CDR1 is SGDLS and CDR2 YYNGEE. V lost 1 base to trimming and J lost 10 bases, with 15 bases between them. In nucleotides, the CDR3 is TGTGCCAGCAGCGTACGGCTAGGATCTATGGAGCAGTTCTTC. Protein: CASSVRLGSMEQFF.

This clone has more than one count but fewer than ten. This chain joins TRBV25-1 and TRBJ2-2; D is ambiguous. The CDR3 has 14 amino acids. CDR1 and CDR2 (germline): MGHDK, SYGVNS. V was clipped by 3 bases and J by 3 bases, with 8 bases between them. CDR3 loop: CASSDGWDTGELFF. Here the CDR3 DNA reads TGTGCCAGCAGTGATGGTTGGGACACCGGGGAGCTGTTTTTT.